Presented here are 30 T cell receptor beta chains from one specimen sequenced in a study of blood T cell repertoires in COVID-19 (dated by TCRdb to 2020 to 2022). The method behind the library was the immunoSEQ multiplex PCR assay. Sourced from immuneACCESS, this table was stored by TCRdb with only in-frame sequences that have V and J called. A share of the clones is absent; for the studies checked, an unresolved V gene accounts for under half, and the remainder has no known explanation. The sample table holds over 150,000 clones, of which roughly 87% were seen once. Of the sample, 1.5% to 2% is held by the ten largest clones. The source material was peripheral blood. The receptors derive from a man between 18 and 29 years old who had recovered from COVID-19.

At least ten counts were recorded for this clone. The chain recombines TRBV6-6 with TRBJ1-5, with D unclear. V lost 4 bases and J 5 bases, leaving 9 bases between the germline ends. The germline V gene has CDR1 MNHNY and CDR2 SVGAGI (reference sequence). The CDR3 runs 13 residues. The CDR3 nucleotides are TGTGCCAGCAGTTGGGCAGTCGATCAGCCCCAGCATTTT. Translated, it gives CASSWAVDQPQHF.

DNA for the CDR3: TGCGCCAGCAGCGGGGACAGGGGTAGCGCTTACGAGCAGTACTTC. Translating it yields CASSGDRGSAYEQYF. The chain combines TRBV5-1 with TRBJ2-7; 10 bases match TRBD1. The CDR3 has 15 residues. Looked up from germline, CDR1 is SGHRS and CDR2 is YFSETQ. With V trimmed by 4 bases and J by 4 bases, 8 bases remained unmatched.

The rearrangement uses TRBV3-1 (or the pseudogene TRBV3-2) and TRBJ2-6, with D perhaps TRBD1 (5 bases). There are 19 residues in the CDR3. Per the germline V gene, CDR1 is LGHDT and CDR2 is YNNKEL (reference sequence). The V gene lost 0 bases and the J gene lost 0 bases, with 15 bases spanning the gap. CDR3 residues: CASSQDLGRTTSGANVLTF. CDR3 DNA: TGTGCCAGCAGCCAAGATCTCGGCAGGACAACCTCTGGGGCCAACGTCCTGACTTTC.

This clone showed up just once. The rearrangement joins TRBV6-2 or TRBV6-3 to TRBJ2-7, with D unclear. V lost 3 bases and J 2 bases, leaving 8 bases between the germline ends. In germline, CDR1 is MNHEY, CDR2 SVGEGT. The CDR3 spans 13 residues. CDR3 amino acids: CASSYTITYEQYF. The CDR3 DNA reads TGTGCCAGCAGTTATACTATAACCTACGAGCAGTACTTC.

This chain joins TRBV7-2 and TRBJ2-7, with D tentatively TRBD1 (6 bases). The germline CDR1 and CDR2 sequences are SGHTA and FQGNSA. V lost 3 bases to trimming and J lost 3 bases, with 18 bases between them. The CDR3 sequence is 16 residues long. The CDR3 here is CASSLGAAGTYYEQYF. Written as DNA, the CDR3 is TGTGCCAGCAGCTTGGGGGCCGCGGGCACTTACTACGAGCAGTACTTC. Filled out from reference TRBV7-2 and TRBJ2-7, the complete variable domain reads GAGVSQSPSNKVTEKGKDVELRCDPISGHTALYWYRQSLGQGLEFLIYFQGNSAPDKSGLPSDRFSAERTGGSVSTLTIQRTQQEDSAVYLCASSLGAAGTYYEQYFGPGTRLTVT.

The V call is TRBV2, the J call TRBJ1-2; maybe TRBD1 (5 bases). Germline CDR1 SNHLY, CDR2 FYNNEI. The V gene lost 5 bases and the J gene lost 0 bases, with 13 bases spanning the gap. This CDR3 spans 15 amino acids. CDR3 sequence reads: CASSYIQESNYGYTF. CDR3 nucleotide sequence: TGTGCCAGCAGTTATATACAGGAATCTAACTATGGCTACACCTTC.

The chain combines TRBV11-2 with TRBJ2-5, with D perhaps TRBD2 (5 bases). CDR1 and CDR2 (germline): SGHAT, FQNNGV. The CDR3 runs to 13 residues. Trimming removed 6 bases at V and 11 bases at J, with 19 bases between. CDR3 sequence: CASSEVGPGDQYF. The CDR3 DNA follows: TGTGCCAGCAGTGAAGTGGGCCCCGGGGATCAGTACTTC.

In nucleotides, the CDR3 is TGTGCCAGCAGTTACTCCCGCGGGGAGAGGGATGGCTACACCTTC. It specifies CASSYSRGERDGYTF. V is TRBV6-5 and J is TRBJ1-2; D gene ambiguous. CDR3 length: 15 amino acids. Germline assignment: CDR1 MNHEY and CDR2 SVGAGI. Trimming pared 0 bases from V and 6 bases from J, leaving 14 bases between.

The V gene is TRBV10-3, the J gene TRBJ1-3; a weak D match, TRBD1 (5 bases). Trimming shortened V by 8 bases and J by 0 bases, and 14 bases separated the two germline ends. This CDR3 has 15 residues. Germline V CDR1 and CDR2: ENHRY, SYGVKD. The CDR3 DNA sequence: TGTGCCATCGCCAACCAGGGACTCTCTGGAAACACCATATATTTT. Its translation is CAIANQGLSGNTIYF.

The CDR3: CASSPLGPQGPRELFF. CDR3 in DNA: TGTGCCAGCTCACCGCTAGGTCCTCAGGGGCCCCGGGAGCTGTTTTTT. The chain recombines TRBV18 with TRBJ2-2; possible D gene TRBD1, 6 bases. V was trimmed by 3 bases and J by 9 bases, leaving 20 bases between them. Looked up from germline, CDR1 is KGHSH and CDR2 is LQKENI. The CDR3 spans 16 residues.

This chain links TRBV4-3 with TRBJ2-2; D possibly corresponds to TRBD2 (6 bases). The CDR3 consists of 15 residues. V dropped 0 bases and J dropped 4 bases, with 9 bases sitting between them. Germline V lookup: CDR1 LGHNA, CDR2 YSLEER. The CDR3 nucleotides are TGCGCCAGCAGCCAAGATAGCGGAGTCACCGGGGAGCTGTTTTTT. Translation gives CASSQDSGVTGELFF.

The CDR3 loop reads CASSLAKNNEQFF. CDR3 nucleotides: TGTGCCAGCAGTTTAGCGAAAAACAATGAGCAGTTCTTC. The chain combines TRBV27 with TRBJ2-1; D is unresolved. Trimming shortened V by 2 bases and J by 5 bases, and 7 bases separated the two germline ends. The CDR3 runs to 13 residues. CDR1 is MNHEY and CDR2 is SMNVEV in the germline V gene (reference sequence).

V is TRBV27 and J is TRBJ1-1; D not certain. The V end was cut by 0 bases, the J end by 0 bases, with 8 bases between. CDR1 MNHEY and CDR2 SMNVEV come from the germline V gene (reference sequence). This CDR3 comprises 15 residues. The CDR3 sequence is CASSLSTVMNTEAFF. The CDR3 DNA sequence: TGTGCCAGCAGTTTATCTACAGTCATGAACACTGAAGCTTTCTTT.

This clone was found once. J is TRBJ2-1 and V is TRBV4-1; possible D gene TRBD2, 6 bases. Deletions cut 1 base from V and 0 bases from J, with 7 bases between. Looked up from germline, CDR1 is MGHRA and CDR2 is YSYEKL. This CDR3 comprises 15 residues. The CDR3 nucleotides read TGCGCCAGCAGCCAAGTCGGGGGCTCCTACAATGAGCAGTTCTTC. Translating it yields CASSQVGGSYNEQFF.

The chain carries TRBV3-1 (or the pseudogene TRBV3-2) and TRBJ2-1, with 14 bases lining up with TRBD2. The germline V gene encodes CDR1 LGHDT and CDR2 YNNKEL (reference sequence). The CDR3 extends over 18 amino acids. V lost 2 bases and J lost 7; bases outside the gene matches: 10. The CDR3 nucleotides read TGTGCCAGCAGCCAAATATGGGTAGGGACTAGCGGGAGAAATGAGCAGTTCTTC. It is translated as CASSQIWVGTSGRNEQFF.

The chain recombines TRBV15 with TRBJ2-3; 12 nucleotides match TRBD1. This CDR3 comprises 15 residues. CDR1 and CDR2 from the germline V gene are LNHNV and YYDKDF (reference sequence). The J segment lost 4 bases and the V segment lost 3 bases, leaving 2 bases of the junction unmatched. CDR3: CATSRGQGAADTQYF. CDR3 in DNA: TGTGCCACCAGCAGGGGACAGGGGGCCGCAGATACGCAGTATTTT.

The chain recombines TRBV6-5 with TRBJ2-1; D is unclear. Trimming pared 6 bases from V and 8 bases from J, leaving 8 bases between. Germline CDR1 reads MNHEY; CDR2 reads SVGAGI. This CDR3 region has 11 residues. Here the CDR3 DNA reads TGTGCCAGCAGAACCGAGTATGAGCAGTTCTTC. Amino acid sequence: CASRTEYEQFF.

There are a few counts of this clone. V usage is TRBV7-2 and J usage is TRBJ1-1, with unresolved D. The ends were cut back, 1 base at V and 1 base at J, with 7 bases in the middle. The CDR3 extends over 14 amino acids. Per the germline V gene, CDR1 is SGHTA and CDR2 is FQGNSA. This chain's CDR3 is CASSLGPGNTEAFF. CDR3 in DNA: TGTGCCAGCAGCTTAGGGCCGGGGAACACTGAAGCTTTCTTT.

This clone was detected only once. The genes are TRBV2 and TRBJ2-1; TRBD1 is a possible D gene (5 bases). Germline assignment: CDR1 SNHLY and CDR2 FYNNEI. Trimming shortened V by 9 bases and J by 7 bases, and 16 bases separated the two germline ends. The CDR3 loop spans 13 amino acids. CDR3 protein: CARDIYRQNEQFF. Written as DNA, the CDR3 is TGTGCCAGAGATATCTATAGACAGAATGAGCAGTTCTTC.

The chain couples TRBV5-6 to TRBJ1-1, with D perhaps matching TRBD1 (6 bases). V lost 0 bases, J lost 7 bases, and 10 bases lay in between. Germline values: CDR1 SGHDT, CDR2 YYEEEE. This CDR3 is built from 13 residues. CDR3 in amino acids: CASSLAGEFEAFF. The CDR3 DNA reads as TGTGCCAGCAGCTTGGCAGGGGAGTTTGAAGCTTTCTTT. Filled out from reference TRBV5-6 and TRBJ1-1, the complete variable domain reads DAGVTQSPTHLIKTRGQQVTLRCSPKSGHDTVSWYQQALGQGPQFIFQYYEEEERQRGNFPDRFSGHQFPNYSSELNVNALLLGDSALYLCASSLAGEFEAFFGQGTRLTVV.

DNA for the CDR3: TGTGCCAGCAGTGAACTGACAGGAGATGAAAAACTGTTTTTT. Residues: CASSELTGDEKLFF. This chain links TRBV2 with TRBJ1-4; D might be TRBD1 (6 bases). This CDR3 is 14 amino acids long. Germline assignment: CDR1 SNHLY and CDR2 FYNNEI. The V end was cut by 2 bases, the J end by 6 bases, with 10 bases between.

The table lists this clone with a count of one. A much larger clone lies a single base off, so this may be a read error. The rearrangement links TRBV19 to TRBJ1-1; 7 bases map to TRBD1. The V gene's germline CDR1 is LNHDA and CDR2 SQIVND (reference sequence). With 6 bases clipped from V and 0 bases from J, the junction kept 1 base outside the gene matches. The CDR3 loop spans 13 amino acids. CDR3 coding DNA: TGTGCCAGTAGGGGACAGATGAACACTGAAGCTTTCTTT. This sequence encodes CASRGQMNTEAFF.

J is TRBJ1-2 and V is TRBV19, with D perhaps matching TRBD1 (5 bases). This CDR3 is built from 14 residues. CDR1 and CDR2 from the germline V gene are LNHDA and SQIVND (reference sequence). The V end lost 10 bases, the J end lost 4 bases, and 19 bases lay between the germline ends. CDR3 DNA sequence: TGTGCCACTTGGGTGGCTAGGGGTTCCTATGGCTACACCTTC. Its translation is CATWVARGSYGYTF.

The CDR3 DNA reads TGTGCCAGCAGCGGACAGGGGAGGCAGTATTTT. This encodes CASSGQGRQYF. The chain combines TRBV7-9 with TRBJ2-3; 9 bases map to TRBD1. Germline lookup yields CDR1 SEHNR and CDR2 FQNEAQ (reference sequence). This CDR3 spans 11 amino acids. Trimming took 5 bases from V and 11 from J; bases not matched to a gene: 2.

V is TRBV7-9 and J is TRBJ2-7, with a possible D match to TRBD1 (6 bases). Germline lookup yields CDR1 SEHNR and CDR2 FQNEAQ (reference sequence). The CDR3 length is 14 residues. Trimming left V 3 bases short and J 0 bases short, with 9 bases between. This chain's CDR3 is CASSFGQSSYEQYF. For the CDR3, the DNA is TGTGCCAGCAGCTTTGGACAGAGCTCCTACGAGCAGTACTTC.

This clone was detected once. The V call is TRBV5-1, the J call TRBJ1-3, with D perhaps matching TRBD1 (6 bases). Trimming took 4 bases from V and 0 from J, leaving 14 bases between them. Germline CDR1 SGHRS, CDR2 YFSETQ. This CDR3 comprises 16 residues. The CDR3 DNA is TGCGCCAGCAGCCTGGAGGGACACAACTCTGGAAACACCATATATTTT. It encodes CASSLEGHNSGNTIYF.

The CDR3 loop is CASTDPGGERQYF. CDR3 nucleotides: TGTGCCAGCACCGATCCGGGCGGGGAAAGGCAGTACTTC. This chain connects TRBV6-5 to TRBJ2-7; TRBD2 is a possible D gene (6 bases). Deletions cut 7 bases from V and 9 bases from J, with 19 bases between. The CDR3 loop spans 13 amino acids. Per germline, CDR1 MNHEY and CDR2 SVGAGI.

The chain joins TRBV19 to TRBJ1-4, with no clear D. Per the germline V gene, CDR1 is LNHDA and CDR2 is SQIVND (reference sequence). The CDR3 is 15 residues long. The V end was cut by 7 bases, the J end by 2 bases, with 14 bases between. DNA for the CDR3: TGTGCCAGTACAAGGTCGGGGAGGACTAATGAAAAACTGTTTTTT. As protein: CASTRSGRTNEKLFF.

This sequence joins TRBV5-4 and TRBJ2-7; TRBD2 aligns across 12 bases. The CDR3 is made up of 14 amino acids. CDR1 is SGHNT, CDR2 YYREEE, per germline (reference sequence). Trimming took 5 bases from V and 2 from J; bases not matched to a gene: 2. The CDR3 DNA reads TGTGCCAGCAGAGCTAGCGGGAGGGCCTACGAGCAGTACTTC. This encodes CASRASGRAYEQYF.

V usage is TRBV7-9 and J usage is TRBJ2-7, with 9 nucleotides matching TRBD1. Looked up from germline, CDR1 is SEHNR and CDR2 is FQNEAQ (reference sequence). Losses at the gene ends were 0 bases for V and 12 bases for J; bases not matched to a gene: 9. The CDR3 totals 14 residues. The CDR3 loop reads CASSLARGRDRVYF. CDR3 DNA: TGTGCCAGCAGCTTAGCGAGAGGCCGGGACAGGGTGTACTTC.